This T cell receptor beta chain is drawn from a study of shared clonotypes between healthy human individuals. Study-level points and caveats: Shared clonotypes: about 5% naive CD4, roughly 3.8% naive CD8, around 2.4% memory CD4, 0.4% to 0.45% memory CD8. Among donors, sharing of clonotypes was expected to be affected by sequencing depth. All-four-donor shared clonotypes had higher generation probabilities than non-shared clonotypes did. Naive subsets generally had larger estimated richness than memory subsets.

Clones were read by immunoSEQ multiplex PCR, and TCRdb kept only the in-frame ones, dropping some. Found here are some 1 million clones, under 80% of them singletons; the top ten hold 1.4%. Unmatched junction bases numbered 4, after V lost 1 base and J lost 3 bases. The germline V gene encodes CDR1 SNHLY and CDR2 FYNNEI. The CDR3 covers 15 residues. This clone came up many times. The antigen is unknown. The V gene is TRBV2, the J gene TRBJ1-2; the match to TRBD1 covers 8 bases. The sequence came from a man aged 18 to 29 in good health. The sequenced sample was memory CD4+ T cells sorted from blood. Subset: CD45RA-negative fraction. The CDR3 coding sequence is TGTGCCAGCAGTGAAGGCACGACAGGGGACTATGGCTACACCTTC. Its protein product is CASSEGTTGDYGYTF. Full variable domain (rest looked up from reference TRBV2 and TRBJ1-2): EPEVTQTPSHQVTQMGQEVILRCVPISNHLYFYWYRQILGQKVEFLVSFYNNEISEKSEIFDDQFSVERPDGSNFTLKIRSTKLEDSAMYFCASSEGTTGDYGYTFGSGTRLTVV.